Each of the 4 T cell receptor beta chains below was sequenced from the same sample in a study of CD8 T cells in ankylosing spondylitis. The study's findings and limits: What appeared characteristic of ankylosing spondylitis blood was a TCR beta motif of eight highly homologous variants.

TCRdb called the 5' RACE reads again in MiXCR, with one record for every CDR3 protein. This sample has about 330,000 distinct CDR3 sequences, with 7% to 9% found just once. These TCRs' antigens remain unknown. Sequenced sample: blood, either unsorted or a sorted T cell fraction (not recorded which). These TCRs come from a male donor with ankylosing spondylitis.

This clonotype was seen a few times. This chain joins TRBV5-1 and TRBJ1-6, with D unresolved. The CDR3 runs to 12 residues. Germline V gene sequence: CDR1 SGHRS, CDR2 YFSETQ. The V gene lost 4 bases and the J gene lost 13 bases, with 12 bases spanning the gap. DNA for the CDR3: TGCGCCAGCAGCCCGGACTATGGGCCCCTCCACTTT. It codes for CASSPDYGPLHF.

This clonotype was seen a few times. The rearrangement joins TRBV12-3 or TRBV12-4 to TRBJ2-5, with 10 bases that match TRBD2. Unmatched junction bases numbered 7, after V lost 6 bases and J lost 3 bases. This CDR3 is 15 amino acids long. In nucleotides, the CDR3 is TGTGCCAGCAGCGCTAGCGGGAGAGTAAAAGAGACCCAGTACTTC. Its protein is CASSASGRVKETQYF.

In its sample, this clonotype was seen a few times. The J gene is TRBJ1-1, the V gene TRBV29-1, with unresolved D. V dropped 3 bases and J dropped 3 bases, with 14 bases sitting between them. There are 14 residues in the CDR3. The germline gives CDR1 SQVTM, CDR2 ANQGSEA. The CDR3 sequence is CSVDRPGPYTEAFF. The DNA of the CDR3 is TGCAGCGTTGATCGGCCGGGTCCCTACACTGAAGCTTTCTTT.

Here the CDR3 reads CSALSGGSSYEQYF. As DNA, the CDR3 is TGCAGTGCTCTTAGCGGGGGATCCTCCTACGAGCAGTACTTC. The chain joins TRBV20-1 to TRBJ2-7; 9 positions agree with TRBD2. The CDR3 length is 14 residues. The junction had 5 bases not matched to a gene; V was cut back by 5 bases and J by 0 bases. From germline, CDR1 is DFQATT and CDR2 SNEGSKA (reference sequence).